The text below deals with one T cell receptor (beta chain). This record comes from a study of OX40 agonist ivuxolimab in advanced cancers. Sequenced by immunoSEQ multiplex PCR; TCRdb stores in-frame clones only, minus some. The sample has approximately 71,000 clones, just under 95% seen once. The germline CDR1 and CDR2 sequences are SGHVS and FNYEAQ. The CDR3 totals 14 residues. Trimming took off 1 base at V and 11 bases at J, with 17 bases between the two ends. The V and J genes are TRBV7-6 and TRBJ1-1; D is ambiguous. The TCR sequence derives from an adult with an advanced solid tumor such as melanoma, head and neck, liver or kidney cancer. Specimen: CD4+ or CD8+ T cells sorted from blood, collected in a trial of the OX40 agonist ivuxolimab. CDR3 in DNA: TGTGCCAGCAGCTTAGAGGTGGCGGCCCCCGAGGCTTTCTTT. This translates into CASSLEVAAPEAFF.